Each of the 15 T cell receptor beta chains below was sequenced from the same sample in a study of T cell responses to AZD1222 COVID-19 vaccine. The method was immunoSEQ multiplex PCR; TCRdb's version includes in-frame clones alone and lacks a portion of them. The top ten hold around 5% of the sample, which has 100,000 or so clones, more than 85% seen once. The sequencing here drew on peripheral blood, taken on day 0 of AZD1222 vaccination. The receptors derive from an adult in good health.

The rearrangement uses TRBV28 and TRBJ2-4; 7 bases map to TRBD2. CDR3 length equals 16 residues. Trimming cost V 3 bases and J 0 bases; bases outside gene matches: 5. CDR1 is MDHEN, CDR2 SYDVKM, per germline. The CDR3 region has the DNA TGTGCCAGCAGTTTCCCTAGCGGAACAGCCAAAAACATTCAGTACTTC. It encodes CASSFPSGTAKNIQYF.

The chain employs TRBV10-3 and TRBJ1-4; D may be TRBD1 (6 bases). The CDR3 contains 15 residues. With 4 bases removed from V and 3 bases from J, the gap between germline ends came to 12 bases. CDR1 is ENHRY and CDR2 is SYGVKD in the germline V gene. CDR3 in amino acids: CAISASRQANEKLFF. The CDR3, as DNA: TGTGCCATCAGTGCTTCGAGACAGGCTAATGAAAAACTGTTTTTT.

J is TRBJ1-5 and V is TRBV6-2 or TRBV6-3; no reliable D call. V shed 5 bases and J shed 11 bases, with 22 bases lying between them. The CDR3 consists of 15 residues. Looked up from germline, CDR1 is MNHEY and CDR2 is SVGEGT. This CDR3 is CASSSSGGAMKAQHF. The DNA for the CDR3 is TGTGCCAGCAGTAGTAGCGGAGGTGCAATGAAGGCCCAGCATTTT.

This clone was seen a single time. The rearrangement joins TRBV27 to TRBJ1-2, with a weak D call TRBD1 (6 bases). The CDR3 length is 13 residues. Germline assignment: CDR1 MNHEY and CDR2 SMNVEV (reference sequence). With 2 bases removed from V and 4 bases from J, the gap between germline ends came to 8 bases. The CDR3 sequence is CASSLRGTYGYTF. In nucleotides, the CDR3 is TGTGCCAGCAGTTTAAGGGGGACCTATGGCTACACCTTC.

This chain links TRBV7-2 with TRBJ1-1, with D possibly TRBD1 on 5 matching bases. Germline V lookup: CDR1 SGHTA, CDR2 FQGNSA. The CDR3 covers 15 residues. V was clipped by 3 bases and J by 1 base, with 12 bases between them. Written as DNA, the CDR3 is TGTGCCAGCAGCTTGCGGGGCGGCAGGAACACTGAAGCTTTCTTT. Amino acid sequence: CASSLRGGRNTEAFF. Combining the CDR3 with reference TRBV7-2 and TRBJ1-1 gives the whole variable domain GAGVSQSPSNKVTEKGKDVELRCDPISGHTALYWYRQSLGQGLEFLIYFQGNSAPDKSGLPSDRFSAERTGGSVSTLTIQRTQQEDSAVYLCASSLRGGRNTEAFFGQGTRLTVV.

This clone has a single count. The chain couples TRBV7-9 to TRBJ2-1, with no clear D. With 2 bases removed from V and 8 bases from J, the gap between germline ends came to 10 bases. CDR3 length: 13 residues. Germline values: CDR1 SEHNR, CDR2 FQNEAQ (reference sequence). The CDR3 spells CASSLSLFDEQFF. CDR3 in DNA: TGTGCCAGCAGCTTATCTTTGTTCGATGAGCAGTTCTTC.

This rearrangement joins TRBV28 to TRBJ1-4; TRBD1 matches 8 bases. The V segment lost 5 bases and the J segment 7 bases; nucleotides outside the gene matches: 9. CDR3 size: 15 residues. Germline V gene data show CDR1 as MDHEN and CDR2 as SYDVKM. CDR3 bases: TGTGCCAGCAGTACAAGGACAGGGAGAAGTGAAAAACTGTTTTTT. Its protein product is CASSTRTGRSEKLFF.

The rearrangement uses TRBV3-1 (or the pseudogene TRBV3-2) and TRBJ1-1; TRBD1 is a possible D gene (6 bases). CDR1 is LGHDT, CDR2 YNNKEL, per germline (reference sequence). The CDR3 length is 14 residues. V lost 0 bases and J 6 bases, leaving 11 bases between the germline ends. The CDR3 nucleotides are TGTGCCAGCAGCCAAGAGGTGAGGGGGGCTGAAGCTTTCTTT. As protein: CASSQEVRGAEAFF.

This chain links TRBV6-4 with TRBJ2-3; TRBD2 agrees at 11 bases. The germline gives CDR1 MRHNA, CDR2 SNTAGT. Germline trimming cut 6 bases from V and 7 bases from J; bases unmatched to any gene: 9. The CDR3 has 15 amino acids. The DNA of the CDR3 is TGTGCCAGCAGCCTTAGCGGGGGGGCTGAACATACGCAGTATTTT. Translation gives CASSLSGGAEHTQYF.

This chain joins TRBV7-9 and TRBJ2-1, with 7 nucleotides matching TRBD2. This CDR3 comprises 16 residues. Germline values: CDR1 SEHNR, CDR2 FQNEAQ (reference sequence). V dropped 1 base and J dropped 7; count of bases not matched to a gene: 10. The chain's CDR3 is CASSLGWRERENEQFF. As DNA, the CDR3 is TGTGCCAGCAGCTTAGGGTGGCGGGAGAGGGAAAATGAGCAGTTCTTC.

The chain is built from TRBV2 and TRBJ1-6; 8 nucleotides agree with TRBD1. V shed 4 bases and J 10 bases; nucleotides not matched to a gene: 12. CDR1 is SNHLY, CDR2 FYNNEI, per germline. The CDR3 length is 16 residues. Here the CDR3 reads CASSVQRTGFRSPLHF. CDR3 in DNA: TGTGCCAGCAGTGTCCAACGGACAGGGTTTCGGTCACCCCTCCACTTT.

The CDR3: CASSWAGDGYTF. CDR3 bases: TGTGCCAGCAGCTGGGCCGGGGATGGCTACACCTTC. This chain links TRBV11-1 with TRBJ1-2; D unresolved. CDR1 and CDR2 (germline): SGHAT, FQDESV (reference sequence). The CDR3 extends over 12 amino acids. V lost 4 bases to trimming and J lost 6 bases, with 9 bases between them. Full variable domain (missing parts from reference TRBV11-1 and TRBJ1-2): EAEVAQSPRYKITEKSQAVAFWCDPISGHATLYWYRQILGQGPELLVQFQDESVVDDSQLPKDRFSAERLKGVDSTLKIQPAELGDSAMYLCASSWAGDGYTFGSGTRLTVV.

This chain connects TRBV5-1 to TRBJ2-2, with D unresolved. Germline V gene sequence: CDR1 SGHRS, CDR2 YFSETQ. Trimming pared 0 bases from V and 0 bases from J, leaving 6 bases between. This CDR3 has 15 amino acids. For the CDR3, the DNA is TGCGCCAGCAGCTTGGACATTCCGAACACCGGGGAGCTGTTTTTT. Translation: CASSLDIPNTGELFF. Combining the CDR3 with reference TRBV5-1 and TRBJ2-2 gives the whole variable domain KAGVTQTPRYLIKTRGQQVTLSCSPISGHRSVSWYQQTPGQGLQFLFEYFSETQRNKGNFPGRFSGRQFSNSRSEMNVSTLELGDSALYLCASSLDIPNTGELFFGEGSRLTVL.

This sequence joins TRBV7-9 and TRBJ1-3; D uncertain. The CDR3 spans 16 residues. V lost 5 bases, J lost 0 bases, and 14 bases lay in between. The germline CDR1 and CDR2 sequences are SEHNR and FQNEAQ (reference sequence). The DNA of the CDR3 is TGTGCCAGCAGCCCCCCCAACCCAAGCTCTGGAAACACCATATATTTT. It is translated as CASSPPNPSSGNTIYF.

The rearrangement joins TRBV3-1 (or the pseudogene TRBV3-2) to TRBJ2-7; D uncertain. Germline V lookup: CDR1 LGHDT, CDR2 YNNKEL (reference sequence). Trimming removed 2 bases from V and 0 bases from J, with 8 bases in between. The CDR3 is 14 residues long. DNA of the CDR3: TGTGCCAGCAGCCAAAGACCGGCCTCCTACGAGCAGTACTTC. Amino acid sequence: CASSQRPASYEQYF.